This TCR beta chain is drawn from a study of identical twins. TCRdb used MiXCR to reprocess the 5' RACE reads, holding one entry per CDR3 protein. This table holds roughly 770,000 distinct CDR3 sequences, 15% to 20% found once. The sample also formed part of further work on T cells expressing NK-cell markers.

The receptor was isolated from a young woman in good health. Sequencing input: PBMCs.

Here the CDR3 reads CAISESPENQPQHF. CDR3 nucleotide sequence: TGTGCCATCAGTGAGTCGCCGGAAAATCAGCCCCAGCATTTT. J is TRBJ1-5 and V is TRBV10-3; no clear D gene. The germline V gene encodes CDR1 ENHRY and CDR2 SYGVKD. V lost 0 bases to trimming and J lost 4 bases, with 7 bases between them. The CDR3 contains 14 residues.